Below, 5 T cell receptor beta chains from the same sample are listed, as sequenced in a study of a mutant IDH1 vaccine in newly diagnosed glioma. Time point specified: baseline, week 1 (first vaccination visit). Indicated treatment: pre-vaccination baseline after standard-of-care therapy. The table came from immunoSEQ multiplex PCR; TCRdb's copy has only in-frame clones and leaves some out. The data show approximately 88,000 clones, with about four fifths seen just once and 7.5% held by the top ten. Sequenced material: PBMCs, taken from a glioma patient treated with radiotherapy, temozolomide or both. The source is a man aged 35-49 years with glioma.

The chain is built from TRBV14 and TRBJ2-3; no definite D call. Trimming took 1 base from V and 3 from J, leaving 14 bases between them. This CDR3 is 16 amino acids long. Germline-derived CDR1 and CDR2 are SGHDN and FVKESK. The CDR3: CASSQGGALRTDTQYF. The DNA for the CDR3 is TGTGCCAGCAGCCAAGGAGGAGCGTTGAGAACAGATACGCAGTATTTT.

The chain has TRBV2 and TRBJ2-1; TRBD2 agrees at 8 bases. The CDR3 has 13 amino acids. In germline, CDR1 is SNHLY, CDR2 FYNNEI. Unmatched junction bases numbered 3, after V lost 7 bases and J lost 4 bases. The CDR3: CASTGGQYNEQFF. The CDR3 DNA follows: TGTGCCAGCACGGGGGGGCAATACAATGAGCAGTTCTTC.

The CDR3 protein is CASSVALGGSEEKLFF. In DNA form, the CDR3 reads TGTGCCAGCAGCGTAGCTTTGGGGGGCAGTGAAGAAAAACTGTTTTTT. V is TRBV9 and J is TRBJ1-4; D perhaps matches TRBD1 (6 bases). The CDR3 length is 16 residues. Germline-derived CDR1 and CDR2 are SGDLS and YYNGEE. The germline V and J ends were trimmed by 0 bases and 8 bases, with 17 bases remaining between them.

The genes are TRBV6-1 and TRBJ1-5; D is unclear. Germline V CDR1 and CDR2: MNHNS, SASEGT. Deletions cut 1 base from V and 0 bases from J, with 13 bases between. This CDR3 is 17 amino acids long. The CDR3 nucleotides are TGTGCCAGCAGTGAAGAGAGGGTACCTTATAGCAATCAGCCCCAGCATTTT. The encoded protein is CASSEERVPYSNQPQHF.

This clone was recorded only once. This chain links TRBV4-3 with TRBJ2-1; the match to TRBD1 covers 7 bases. This CDR3 has 15 amino acids. The V and J ends lost 3 bases and 4 bases, in that order; junction bases with no gene match: 6. Per the germline V gene, CDR1 is LGHNA and CDR2 is YSLEER. The CDR3 here is CASSQPGQNYNEQFF. The CDR3 DNA is TGCGCCAGCAGCCAGCCGGGACAGAATTACAATGAGCAGTTCTTC.